Presented here are 13 T cell receptor beta chains from one specimen sequenced in a study of cytomegalovirus exposure and HLA in healthy donors (dated by TCRdb to 2017 to 2019). To prepare the library, the immunoSEQ multiplex PCR assay was applied. For the multiplex PCR, a mixture combining 60 forward primers for TCR Vbeta segments and 13 reverse primers for TCR Jbeta segments was used. TCRdb retrieved this table from immuneACCESS and kept in-frame rearrangements only. Not all clones are present; in checked studies, unresolved V genes account for under half, and no reason is known for the remainder. Present in this sample are 150,000 to 200,000 clones, approximately 84% of which were seen just once. The ten top clones hold around 1.3% of the sample. Sequenced: PBMCs. The receptors were sampled from a middle-aged man in good health and CMV-seropositive.

The chain links TRBV30 to TRBJ1-4; TRBD1 matches at 11 bases. With V trimmed by 5 bases and J by 8 bases, 10 bases remained unmatched. From germline, CDR1 is GTSNPN and CDR2 SVGIG (reference sequence). The CDR3 has 15 amino acids. CDR3 amino acids: CAWGNGRTGGEKLFF. As DNA, the CDR3 is TGTGCCTGGGGTAACGGCCGGACAGGGGGCGAAAAACTGTTTTTT.

This chain joins TRBV7-3 and TRBJ2-5, with 12 positions matching TRBD2. The DNA end lines up better with TRBJ2-7; the J call may be wrong. The CDR3 spans 16 residues. Germline values: CDR1 SGHTA, CDR2 FQGTGA. CDR3 region: CASSQNGLAGSHEQYF. The CDR3 bases are TGTGCCAGCAGCCAGAATGGACTAGCGGGATCCCACGAGCAGTACTTC.

CDR3 loop: CASSVGDRRARNYEQYF. In DNA form, the CDR3 reads TGTGCCAGCAGCGTAGGAGACAGACGAGCTAGGAACTACGAGCAGTACTTC. J is TRBJ2-7 and V is TRBV9; weak D call: TRBD1 (5 bases). Germline assignment: CDR1 SGDLS and CDR2 YYNGEE. This CDR3 is built from 17 residues. The germline V and J ends were trimmed by 0 bases and 3 bases, with 19 bases remaining between them.

The genes are TRBV15 and TRBJ1-2; D unresolved. Trimming took off 5 bases at V and 3 bases at J, with 13 bases between the two ends. Germline CDR1 is LNHNV and CDR2 is YYDKDF (reference sequence). CDR3 size: 14 residues. The CDR3 DNA follows: TGTGCCACCAGCCGGAGGGCCTGGGACTATGGCTACACCTTC. Encoded protein: CATSRRAWDYGYTF.

This clone was recorded a few times. V is TRBV10-3 and J is TRBJ1-2, with a weak D call TRBD1 (6 bases). Trimming left V 6 bases short and J 4 bases short, with 24 bases between. The CDR3 is 17 amino acids. The germline gives CDR1 ENHRY, CDR2 SYGVKD. This chain's CDR3 is CAIRKTGSVDPLYGYTF. CDR3 DNA sequence: TGTGCCATCAGGAAGACAGGTTCCGTGGACCCTCTCTATGGCTACACCTTC.

This chain links TRBV5-1 with TRBJ1-1; unclear D gene. V was shortened by 4 bases and J by 2 bases, with 9 bases between the two germline ends. The CDR3 has 13 amino acids. Per germline, CDR1 SGHRS and CDR2 YFSETQ. CDR3 residues: CASSPATNTEAFF. The CDR3 DNA reads TGCGCCAGCAGCCCTGCTACTAACACTGAAGCTTTCTTT.

The chain uses TRBV9 and TRBJ2-7; TRBD2 matches at 11 bases. Trimming removed 2 bases from V and 3 bases from J; junction bases left unmatched: 4. The CDR3 runs 15 residues. Germline-derived CDR1 and CDR2 are SGDLS and YYNGEE. The CDR3 region has the DNA TGTGCCAGCAGCGTCGGACTAGCGGGTAACTACGAGCAGTACTTC. The encoded protein is CASSVGLAGNYEQYF.

In its sample, this clone was seen a few times. The chain recombines TRBV28 with TRBJ2-5, with unresolved D. V lost 11 bases and J lost 7, with 14 bases in between. The V gene's germline CDR1 is MDHEN and CDR2 SYDVKM. The CDR3 sequence is 11 residues long. This chain's CDR3 is CASAITRTQYF. Written as DNA, the CDR3 is TGTGCCTCCGCCATCACCAGGACCCAGTACTTC.

The chain recombines TRBV28 with TRBJ2-5; perhaps TRBD1 as D (6 bases). V lost 8 bases and J lost 2, with 12 bases in between. Germline V gene lookup returns CDR1 MDHEN and CDR2 SYDVKM. The CDR3 covers 13 residues. The CDR3 DNA is TGTGCCAGCGGACACGGACAGCAAGAGACCCAGTACTTC. This gives the protein CASGHGQQETQYF.

The rearrangement links TRBV5-1 to TRBJ2-1; TRBD2 agrees at 7 bases. V lost 4 bases to trimming and J lost 10 bases; unmatched junction nucleotides: 8. CDR1 and CDR2 (germline): SGHRS, YFSETQ. The CDR3 has 13 residues. CDR3: CASSTDPGGEQFF. DNA of the CDR3: TGCGCCAGCAGCACGGACCCGGGGGGAGAGCAGTTCTTC.

CDR3 amino acids: CASSLSGNTEAFF. The CDR3 bases are TGTGCCAGCAGCTTATCGGGGAACACTGAAGCTTTCTTT. The V call is TRBV7-8, the J call TRBJ1-1; the D is unclear. The CDR3 is made up of 13 amino acids. Between the trimmed V and J ends, which lost 2 bases and 1 base, there was a span of 5 bases. Per the germline V gene, CDR1 is SGHVS and CDR2 is FQNEAQ.

This CDR3 is CATSRDVRGLRPQHF. The CDR3 DNA is TGTGCCACCAGCAGAGATGTTCGGGGTTTACGGCCCCAGCATTTT. The chain uses TRBV15 and TRBJ1-5, with D uncertain. Germline CDR1 LNHNV, CDR2 YYDKDF (reference sequence). Deletions cut 0 bases from V and 9 bases from J, with 15 bases between. The CDR3 is 15 residues long.

The chain uses TRBV5-1 and TRBJ1-3; unclear D gene. This CDR3 is 14 amino acids long. The V end lost 1 base, the J end lost 1 base, and 6 bases lay between the germline ends. The germline CDR1 and CDR2 sequences are SGHRS and YFSETQ. CDR3 in DNA: TGCGCCAGCAGCTTGACAGAATCTGGAAACACCATATATTTT. This codes for CASSLTESGNTIYF.